This T cell receptor (beta chain) was observed in a study of beta chain features in type 1 diabetes. Trimming pared 2 bases from V and 2 bases from J, leaving 12 bases between. The CDR3 sequence is 16 residues long. Germline V lookup: CDR1 SGHAT, CDR2 FQNNGV. Each population that was sorted was more than 98% pure. The investigators reverse transcribed all of the isolated RNA, so they sequenced expressed TCRB transcripts. The table came from immunoSEQ multiplex PCR; TCRdb's copy has only in-frame clones and leaves some out. The sample lists 200,000 to 250,000 clones; 9.6% were seen once. The clonotype originates from a woman aged 18-29 years in good health. Sequenced input: naive CD4+ T cells from blood. The chain uses TRBV11-2 and TRBJ2-2; no clear D gene. The CDR3 DNA reads as TGTGCCAGCAGCTTACGAGTAGGAGATAACACCGGGGAGCTGTTTTTT. It codes for CASSLRVGDNTGELFF.